Listed below are T cell receptor beta chains from one sample, sequenced in a study of CD8 T cells in ankylosing spondylitis. A single record per CDR3 protein comes from TCRdb applying MiXCR to the 5' RACE reads. The sample lists 250,000 to 400,000 distinct CDR3 sequences, around a tenth occurring once. Sequencing was performed on blood, either unsorted or a sorted T cell fraction (not recorded which). The receptors were gathered from a female donor with ankylosing spondylitis or in good health (not recorded which). CDR3s include the opening cysteine and the closing phenylalanine or tryptophan. Each record gives: CDR3 DNA, CDR3 protein, J gene, CDR3 length, D gene, V gene, clone size. The D gene is left open where the match is weak. For some rows the clone size is stated as once, few or many, or as a class when expanded; others skip it.

TGTGCCAGCTCACGAGCTGATGATCCCGGTTACGGCTACACCTTC,CASSRADDPGYGYTF,TRBJ1-2,15,NA,TRBV18,many
TGTGCCAGCTCACCCGGTCTGGGGACTAATGAAAAACTGTTTTTT,CASSPGLGTNEKLFF,TRBJ1-4,15,NA,TRBV18,many
TGCGCCAGCAGCATTACCGGGACAGGGGGCACAGATACGCAGTATTTT,CASSITGTGGTDTQYF,TRBJ2-3,16,TRBD1,TRBV5-1,many
TGTGCCAGCAGCCGGGCTGGGACCGCGGACACGGCGGATACGCAGTATTTT,CASSRAGTADTADTQYF,TRBJ2-3,17,NA,TRBV5-6,few
TGCGCCAGCAGCGGAGGGACAGGGGAGCCCCAGCATTTT,CASSGGTGEPQHF,TRBJ1-5,13,TRBD1,TRBV5-1,NA
TGTGCCATGGGCCCTGGCCTCCCACCCGAGTACTTC,CAMGPGLPPEYF,TRBJ2-7,12,NA,TRBV5-2,NA
TGTGCCAGCAGACCTGGACCCTCCGCTAAGACCCAGTACTTC,CASRPGPSAKTQYF,TRBJ2-5,14,NA,TRBV2,few
TGCGCCAGCAGCTTATCCGGGACAGGGGGCCTCGAGCAGTACTTC,CASSLSGTGGLEQYF,TRBJ2-7,15,TRBD1,TRBV5-1,NA
TGTGCCAGCAGCAGACGTGGGGGCCCCTACAATGAGCAGTTCTTC,CASSRRGGPYNEQFF,TRBJ2-1,15,NA,TRBV7-9,many
TGTGCCAGCAGTGACCCGACTAGCGGGCGGTACAATGAGCAGTTCTTC,CASSDPTSGRYNEQFF,TRBJ2-1,16,TRBD2,TRBV2,many
TGTGCCAGCAGGCCACTAGCGGGGCCCTACAATGAGCAGTTCTTC,CASRPLAGPYNEQFF,TRBJ2-1,15,TRBD2,TRBV12-3/TRBV12-4,many
TGTGCCAGCAGCTTAGCGAAAGGTTCCGCCCGAGAGACCCAGTACTTC,CASSLAKGSARETQYF,TRBJ2-5,16,NA,TRBV11-3,NA
TGCAGTGCTAGAGAACCGGGAGCTCACTACGAGCAGTACTTC,CSAREPGAHYEQYF,TRBJ2-7,14,NA,TRBV20-1,many
TGTGCCAGCAGTCCCCAAGGACAGGGGGTTGGCAATCAGCCCCAGCATTTT,CASSPQGQGVGNQPQHF,TRBJ1-5,17,TRBD1,TRBV28,many
TGCAGCGTCACGGGACAGGGCGGAGGCACAGATACGCAGTATTTT,CSVTGQGGGTDTQYF,TRBJ2-3,15,TRBD1,TRBV29-1,many
TGTGCCAGTAGTAAACTAGGCCAAAGACCGACAGATACGCAGTATTTT,CASSKLGQRPTDTQYF,TRBJ2-3,16,NA,TRBV19,NA
TGTGCCAGCAGTTTACGGGCCGAATACGAGCAGTACTTC,CASSLRAEYEQYF,TRBJ2-7,13,NA,TRBV27,many
TGCGCCAGCAGCTCGGGCGGGTCTTACTCTGGAAACACCATATATTTT,CASSSGGSYSGNTIYF,TRBJ1-3,16,NA,TRBV5-1,once
TGTGCCAGCAGCATACGGTCCCGGGACAGTCTCCAGAGCAATCAGCCCCAGCATTTT,CASSIRSRDSLQSNQPQHF,TRBJ1-5,19,TRBD1,TRBV7-2,NA
TGCAGCGTTGTGGAGGGGGTTAACACTGAAGCTTTCTTT,CSVVEGVNTEAFF,TRBJ1-1,13,NA,TRBV29-1,many
TGTGCCAGCAGCCAAAGGATGGGAACCGGGGATACGCAGTATTTT,CASSQRMGTGDTQYF,TRBJ2-3,15,NA,TRBV14,NA
TGTGCCATCAAGGGGAATAATGAGCAGTTCTTC,CAIKGNNEQFF,TRBJ2-1,11,NA,TRBV10-3,few
TGCGCCAGCAGTGATCCGGACAGGTCGTTTTATAGCAATCAGCCCCAGCATTTT,CASSDPDRSFYSNQPQHF,TRBJ1-5,18,TRBD1,TRBV10-1,NA
TGTGCCAGCAGCGCGGACAGGGTTCTTGGCTACACCTTC,CASSADRVLGYTF,TRBJ1-2,13,TRBD1,TRBV9,many
TGCAGTGCCATGGGGACTACGGACACAGATACGCAGTATTTT,CSAMGTTDTDTQYF,TRBJ2-3,14,TRBD2,TRBV20-1,NA
TGTGCCAGCAACAGAGGGGGGGCAGATACGCAGTATTTT,CASNRGGADTQYF,TRBJ2-3,13,NA,TRBV7-9,many
TGTGCCAGCAGTTTATCGCCCCTGGGCGAGCAGTACTTC,CASSLSPLGEQYF,TRBJ2-7,13,NA,TRBV27,NA
TGTGCCAGCAGTTTACTCCAGGGGGTGGGGGAGCTGTTTTTT,CASSLLQGVGELFF,TRBJ2-2,14,TRBD1,TRBV12-3/TRBV12-4,many
TGTGCCAGCAGCCAAGTAACAGGGAGAGAGGGCACAGATACGCAGTATTTT,CASSQVTGREGTDTQYF,TRBJ2-3,17,NA,TRBV14,NA